This T cell receptor beta chain was retrieved from a study of blood T cell repertoires in COVID-19. Study at large: The samples span acute and convalescent COVID-19 from the United States, Italy and Spain. T cells, B-cell-depleted T cells, or PBMCs provided the cDNA or gDNA that served as material.

Methods used by the authors: Amplification with reference gene primers provided the estimates of nucleated cell counts. Sequencing used immunoSEQ multiplex PCR; TCRdb keeps in-frame clones, though not all of them. Clonal size and the V and J genes are those of that table, whereas D and trimming came from the DNA. The top ten hold 5% to 6.5% of the sample, which has over 90,000 clones, 90% seen once. This CDR3 has 15 residues. Trimming removed 3 bases at V and 2 bases at J, with 14 bases between. The germline CDR1 and CDR2 sequences are LNHNV and YYDKDF (reference sequence). This clone is medium-sized.

The sequenced sample consisted of peripheral blood. This sequence originates from a man aged 50 to 59 with acute or convalescent COVID-19. The genes are TRBV15 and TRBJ2-7, with D possibly matching TRBD2 (7 bases). The CDR3 here is CATSRGGGSTYEQYF. DNA of the CDR3: TGTGCCACCAGCAGGGGGGGCGGGAGCACCTACGAGCAGTACTTC.